The rows below give T cell receptor beta chains drawn from one sample of a study. Each CDR3 protein is one row after TCRdb ran MiXCR on the 5' RACE reads. The sample includes about 9,000 distinct CDR3 sequences, approximately 46% of them seen just once. Sequencing input: Tregs sorted from a lymph node. These receptors originate from a female donor with breast cancer. Both conserved end residues are part of each CDR3. A D gene is named only where the DNA matches it firmly. Not every row has a clone size; where given, it reads once, few, many or a size class.

v_call: TRBV6-5
j_call: TRBJ2-3
d_call: .
clone_size: .
cdr3_length: 14
cdr3_nt: TGTGCCAGCAGTTACGGCCCGGGCACAGATACGCAGTATTTT
cdr3_aa: CASSYGPGTDTQYF

v_call: TRBV9
j_call: TRBJ2-3
d_call: .
clone_size: .
cdr3_length: 13
cdr3_nt: TGTGCCAGCAGCGGAGTCCCTTTGGATACGCAGTATTTT
cdr3_aa: CASSGVPLDTQYF

v_call: TRBV10-3
j_call: TRBJ1-1
d_call: TRBD1
clone_size: .
cdr3_length: 16
cdr3_nt: TGTGCCATCGGAGGGGGACAGGGGGGAGGCGGAACTGGAGCTTTCTTT
cdr3_aa: CAIGGGQGGGGTGAFF

v_call: TRBV6-5
j_call: TRBJ2-4
d_call: .
clone_size: .
cdr3_length: 15
cdr3_nt: TGTGCCAGCAGGGCCTCCGGAGGAACCAAAAACATTCAGTACTTC
cdr3_aa: CASRASGGTKNIQYF

v_call: TRBV5-1
j_call: TRBJ2-3
d_call: .
clone_size: .
cdr3_length: 16
cdr3_nt: TGCGCCAGCAGCTCCTCCGGGACTCCAAGCACAGATACGCAGTATTTT
cdr3_aa: CASSSSGTPSTDTQYF

v_call: TRBV29-1
j_call: TRBJ2-7
d_call: TRBD2
clone_size: .
cdr3_length: 15
cdr3_nt: TGCAGCGTTGAAGCGGGGGGTGAGAGCTCCTACGAGCAGTACTTC
cdr3_aa: CSVEAGGESSYEQYF

v_call: TRBV12-3/TRBV12-4
j_call: TRBJ2-7
d_call: TRBD1
clone_size: .
cdr3_length: 15
cdr3_nt: TGTGCCAGCAGTCTGGGACAGGGGACCTTCTACGAGCAGTACTTC
cdr3_aa: CASSLGQGTFYEQYF

v_call: TRBV12-3/TRBV12-4
j_call: TRBJ2-1
d_call: .
clone_size: few
cdr3_length: 16
cdr3_nt: TGTGCCAGCAGGGAGGATAGCGTTACTCTATACAATGAGCAGTTCTTC
cdr3_aa: CASREDSVTLYNEQFF

v_call: TRBV7-6
j_call: TRBJ2-7
d_call: .
clone_size: .
cdr3_length: 15
cdr3_nt: TGTGCCAGCAGCCGGGCCACTAAAGATCCCTACGAGCAGTACTTC
cdr3_aa: CASSRATKDPYEQYF

v_call: TRBV4-1
j_call: TRBJ1-4
d_call: .
clone_size: .
cdr3_length: 15
cdr3_nt: TGCGCCAGCAGCCAAGATTGGCCAGGTTCGGATGAACTGTTTTTT
cdr3_aa: CASSQDWPGSDELFF

v_call: TRBV7-3
j_call: TRBJ2-7
d_call: TRBD2
clone_size: few
cdr3_length: 13
cdr3_nt: TGTGCCAGCAGCCGAGCGGGGGAGGACGAGCAGTACTTC
cdr3_aa: CASSRAGEDEQYF

v_call: TRBV2
j_call: TRBJ2-2
d_call: .
clone_size: .
cdr3_length: 17
cdr3_nt: TGTGCCAGCAGTTCATCTCTAGCGACCTTAAACACCGGGGAGCTGTTTTTT
cdr3_aa: CASSSSLATLNTGELFF

v_call: TRBV4-1
j_call: TRBJ1-1
d_call: .
clone_size: few
cdr3_length: 17
cdr3_nt: TGCGCCAGCAGCCAAGATCCCGGGACACCTATGAACACTGAAGCTTTCTTT
cdr3_aa: CASSQDPGTPMNTEAFF

v_call: TRBV20-1
j_call: TRBJ2-7
d_call: TRBD2
clone_size: .
cdr3_length: 17
cdr3_nt: TGCAGTGCTAGTAGACTAGCGGGGGACCCTCTCTCCTACGAGCAGTACTTC
cdr3_aa: CSASRLAGDPLSYEQYF

v_call: TRBV5-1
j_call: TRBJ1-1
d_call: .
clone_size: .
cdr3_length: 16
cdr3_nt: TGCGCCAGCAGCTTGGGACGGGGGCCCATGAACACTGAAGCTTTCTTT
cdr3_aa: CASSLGRGPMNTEAFF

v_call: TRBV6-5
j_call: TRBJ2-3
d_call: TRBD2
clone_size: .
cdr3_length: 15
cdr3_nt: TGTGCCAGCAGTCGCGGGGGGGCAATCACAGATACGCAGTATTTT
cdr3_aa: CASSRGGAITDTQYF

v_call: TRBV10-3
j_call: TRBJ2-5
d_call: TRBD2
clone_size: .
cdr3_length: 15
cdr3_nt: TGTGCCATCAGCCCGGGACTAGCGGGAGAAGAGACCCAGTACTTC
cdr3_aa: CAISPGLAGEETQYF

v_call: TRBV7-6
j_call: TRBJ2-5
d_call: .
clone_size: .
cdr3_length: 16
cdr3_nt: TGTGCCAGCAGCTTAGACCTTACAGGGATCAAAGAGACCCAGTACTTC
cdr3_aa: CASSLDLTGIKETQYF

v_call: TRBV27
j_call: TRBJ2-3
d_call: TRBD2
clone_size: .
cdr3_length: 15
cdr3_nt: TGTGCCAGCAGTTTAGGCGGGAGAACAACAGATACGCAGTATTTT
cdr3_aa: CASSLGGRTTDTQYF

v_call: TRBV10-2
j_call: TRBJ2-1
d_call: .
clone_size: .
cdr3_length: 14
cdr3_nt: TGCGCCAGCACCCTCACCAGCTCCTACAATGAGCAGTTCTTC
cdr3_aa: CASTLTSSYNEQFF

v_call: TRBV4-1
j_call: TRBJ2-7
d_call: TRBD2
clone_size: .
cdr3_length: 15
cdr3_nt: TGCGCCAGCAGCCAAGAGGGTCTAGCGGGAGACGAGCAGTACTTC
cdr3_aa: CASSQEGLAGDEQYF

v_call: TRBV4-1
j_call: TRBJ1-1
d_call: .
clone_size: few
cdr3_length: 14
cdr3_nt: TGCGCCAGCAGCCATACGAGCCGGGATACTGAAGCTTTCTTT
cdr3_aa: CASSHTSRDTEAFF

v_call: TRBV5-1
j_call: TRBJ1-1
d_call: .
clone_size: few
cdr3_length: 14
cdr3_nt: TGCGCCAGCAGCTTGGGCAGCAGTAACACTGAAGCTTTCTTT
cdr3_aa: CASSLGSSNTEAFF

v_call: TRBV24-1
j_call: TRBJ2-1
d_call: .
clone_size: .
cdr3_length: 15
cdr3_nt: TGTGCCACCAGTGATTTTCAAACAGGGTTAGATGAGCAGTTCTTC
cdr3_aa: CATSDFQTGLDEQFF

v_call: TRBV7-9
j_call: TRBJ2-1
d_call: .
clone_size: few
cdr3_length: 14
cdr3_nt: TGTGCCAGCAGCTTAAAGGGGTTCTACAATGAGCAGTTCTTC
cdr3_aa: CASSLKGFYNEQFF

v_call: TRBV7-9
j_call: TRBJ2-3
d_call: TRBD2
clone_size: few
cdr3_length: 18
cdr3_nt: TGTGCCAGCAGCTTATCGCCTAGCGGGAGAGGAGGCACAGATACGCAGTATTTT
cdr3_aa: CASSLSPSGRGGTDTQYF

v_call: TRBV12-3/TRBV12-4
j_call: TRBJ1-2
d_call: .
clone_size: .
cdr3_length: 13
cdr3_nt: TGTGCCAGCAGTTTCGGTTTCGACAGTGGCTACACCTTC
cdr3_aa: CASSFGFDSGYTF

v_call: TRBV7-9
j_call: TRBJ2-2
d_call: .
clone_size: .
cdr3_length: 13
cdr3_nt: TGTGCTAGCAGCTCAGGGGTCACCGGGGAGCTGTTTTTT
cdr3_aa: CASSSGVTGELFF

v_call: TRBV6-5
j_call: TRBJ1-5
d_call: .
clone_size: .
cdr3_length: 12
cdr3_nt: TGTGCCAGCAGTTTCCCTAATCAGCCCCAGCATTTT
cdr3_aa: CASSFPNQPQHF

v_call: TRBV5-1
j_call: TRBJ2-7
d_call: TRBD1
clone_size: .
cdr3_length: 15
cdr3_nt: TGCGCCAGCAGCTTGGACCAGGGGGCTACCTACGAGCAGTACTTC
cdr3_aa: CASSLDQGATYEQYF

v_call: TRBV30
j_call: TRBJ1-2
d_call: TRBD1
clone_size: .
cdr3_length: 14
cdr3_nt: TGTGCCTGGACCAGGGACAGATTTAACTATGGCTACACCTTC
cdr3_aa: CAWTRDRFNYGYTF

v_call: TRBV29-1
j_call: TRBJ2-2
d_call: .
clone_size: .
cdr3_length: 12
cdr3_nt: TGCAGCGTTTGGTTAACAACCGGGGAGCTGTTTTTT
cdr3_aa: CSVWLTTGELFF

v_call: TRBV7-6
j_call: TRBJ2-3
d_call: TRBD2
clone_size: .
cdr3_length: 17
cdr3_nt: TGTGCCAGCGGTTCTGATCCCGGACTAGCCAGCACAGATACGCAGTATTTT
cdr3_aa: CASGSDPGLASTDTQYF

v_call: TRBV6-5
j_call: TRBJ2-3
d_call: .
clone_size: .
cdr3_length: 16
cdr3_nt: TGTGCCAGCAGTTCCAGGGGGGGGGAGAACGCAGATACGCAGTATTTT
cdr3_aa: CASSSRGGENADTQYF

v_call: TRBV4-1
j_call: TRBJ2-5
d_call: .
clone_size: .
cdr3_length: 16
cdr3_nt: TGCGCCAGCAGCCAATCCTCAGGACAGTACCAAGAGACCCAGTACTTC
cdr3_aa: CASSQSSGQYQETQYF

v_call: TRBV7-3
j_call: TRBJ2-1
d_call: .
clone_size: once
cdr3_length: 16
cdr3_nt: TGTGCCAGCAGCTTAGACCCCGGGATTCCGTACAATGAGCAGTTCTTC
cdr3_aa: CASSLDPGIPYNEQFF

v_call: TRBV5-6
j_call: TRBJ1-5
d_call: .
clone_size: .
cdr3_length: 15
cdr3_nt: TGTGCCAGCAGCTTCGGGGAGGGGTTCAATCAGCCCCAGCATTTT
cdr3_aa: CASSFGEGFNQPQHF

v_call: TRBV20-1
j_call: TRBJ2-7
d_call: TRBD2
clone_size: .
cdr3_length: 15
cdr3_nt: TGCAGTGCTAGTCGGGGTTTGGCGGGAGTTCACGAGCAGTACTTC
cdr3_aa: CSASRGLAGVHEQYF

v_call: TRBV6-5
j_call: TRBJ2-7
d_call: .
clone_size: .
cdr3_length: 16
cdr3_nt: TGTGCCAGCAGTTACAGCCAGTACGAATTAACCTACGAGCAGTACTTC
cdr3_aa: CASSYSQYELTYEQYF

v_call: TRBV12-3/TRBV12-4
j_call: TRBJ2-1
d_call: TRBD2
clone_size: .
cdr3_length: 13
cdr3_nt: TGTGCCAGCAGTTTTGCGGGAGGGCCGGGGCAGTTCTTC
cdr3_aa: CASSFAGGPGQFF

v_call: TRBV4-1
j_call: TRBJ2-1
d_call: .
clone_size: .
cdr3_length: 13
cdr3_nt: TGCGCCAGCGGCCAAGATCTAGACAATGAGCAGTTCTTC
cdr3_aa: CASGQDLDNEQFF

v_call: TRBV27
j_call: TRBJ2-1
d_call: .
clone_size: few
cdr3_length: 16
cdr3_nt: TGTGCCAGCAGTTATGGGGGGACAGCATCCTACAATGAGCAGTTCTTC
cdr3_aa: CASSYGGTASYNEQFF

v_call: TRBV7-6
j_call: TRBJ1-5
d_call: .
clone_size: .
cdr3_length: 20
cdr3_nt: TGTGCCAGCAGCTTAAGTAGACCCCCGCAGGCAGTCCTGTATCCACAGACCCAGCATTTT
cdr3_aa: CASSLSRPPQAVLYPQTQHF

v_call: TRBV5-1
j_call: TRBJ1-6
d_call: .
clone_size: .
cdr3_length: 18
cdr3_nt: TGCGCCAGCAGCTTGTATAGACAGTCAAGCTCCTATAATTCACCCCTCCACTTT
cdr3_aa: CASSLYRQSSSYNSPLHF

v_call: TRBV18
j_call: TRBJ2-3
d_call: TRBD2
clone_size: once
cdr3_length: 15
cdr3_nt: TGTGCCAGCTCACCATTGGGAGGGCACACAGATACGCAGTATTTT
cdr3_aa: CASSPLGGHTDTQYF

v_call: TRBV7-2
j_call: TRBJ2-6
d_call: .
clone_size: once
cdr3_length: 15
cdr3_nt: TGTGCCAGCAGCTTAAGTCCGGGGGGGGCCAACGTCCTGACTTTC
cdr3_aa: CASSLSPGGANVLTF

v_call: TRBV5-1
j_call: TRBJ2-7
d_call: .
clone_size: .
cdr3_length: 13
cdr3_nt: TGCGCCAGCGCCCTGGGGGTCACCTACGAGCAGTACTTC
cdr3_aa: CASALGVTYEQYF

v_call: TRBV4-1
j_call: TRBJ2-3
d_call: TRBD2
clone_size: once
cdr3_length: 15
cdr3_nt: TGCGCCAGCAGCCAAGTGGCGGGAGTGATTGATACGCAGTATTTT
cdr3_aa: CASSQVAGVIDTQYF

v_call: TRBV12-5
j_call: TRBJ1-2
d_call: TRBD1
clone_size: .
cdr3_length: 14
cdr3_nt: TGTGCTAGTGGTTTCCCGACAGGGTTTTTGGGCTACACCTTC
cdr3_aa: CASGFPTGFLGYTF

v_call: TRBV7-9
j_call: TRBJ2-7
d_call: TRBD2
clone_size: .
cdr3_length: 15
cdr3_nt: TGTGCCAGCAGCCCACGACTAGCGGACTCCTACGAGCAGTACTTC
cdr3_aa: CASSPRLADSYEQYF

v_call: TRBV15
j_call: TRBJ2-3
d_call: .
clone_size: .
cdr3_length: 14
cdr3_nt: TGTGCCACCAGCCGTAGCGGTAGCACAGATACGCAGTATTTT
cdr3_aa: CATSRSGSTDTQYF

v_call: TRBV5-1
j_call: TRBJ2-1
d_call: .
clone_size: .
cdr3_length: 11
cdr3_nt: TGCGCCAGCAGCTGGGAAAATGAGCAGTTCTTC
cdr3_aa: CASSWENEQFF

v_call: TRBV9
j_call: TRBJ2-7
d_call: .
clone_size: medium-sized
cdr3_length: 14
cdr3_nt: TGTGCCAGCAGCGTAGGGCAGGGTGACTACGAGCAGTACTTC
cdr3_aa: CASSVGQGDYEQYF